A single sample gave rise to the 12 T cell receptor beta chains below, sequenced in a study of blood T cell repertoires in COVID-19. The table came from immunoSEQ multiplex PCR; TCRdb's copy has only in-frame clones and leaves some out. The table has around 300,000 clones, 90% seen once. Sequenced input: PBMCs or T cells enriched from blood (not recorded which). These receptors originate from a young woman who had recovered from COVID-19.

This clone was found once. The CDR3, as DNA: TGTGCCAGCAGCTACCTCCGATCAGGGGGTAATCAGCCCCAGCATTTT. Encoded protein: CASSYLRSGGNQPQHF. This chain uses TRBV5-8 with TRBJ1-5, with 7 bases lining up with TRBD1. CDR1 and CDR2 from the germline V gene are SGHTS and YDEGEE. Trimming removed 3 bases from V and 4 bases from J; junction bases left unmatched: 10. This CDR3 region has 16 residues.

V and J are TRBV28 and TRBJ1-1; TRBD1 agrees at 8 bases. This CDR3 comprises 15 residues. V dropped 3 bases and J dropped 1; count of bases not matched to a gene: 4. Germline V CDR1 and CDR2: MDHEN, SYDVKM. CDR3: CASSLDRAWNTEAFF. The CDR3 bases are TGTGCCAGCAGTTTGGACAGGGCCTGGAACACTGAAGCTTTCTTT. Combining the CDR3 with reference TRBV28 and TRBJ1-1 gives the whole variable domain DVKVTQSSRYLVKRTGEKVFLECVQDMDHENMFWYRQDPGLGLRLIYFSYDVKMKEKGDIPEGYSVSREKKERFSLILESASTNQTSMYLCASSLDRAWNTEAFFGQGTRLTVV.

This chain joins TRBV7-8 and TRBJ1-1; D unresolved. CDR3 size: 13 residues. CDR1 and CDR2 from the germline V gene are SGHVS and FQNEAQ. Trimming left V 0 bases short and J 10 bases short, with 12 bases between. The CDR3 reads CASSLAPRSGAFF. DNA of the CDR3: TGTGCCAGCAGCTTAGCTCCCAGATCGGGAGCTTTCTTT.

This clone has just one count. This chain uses TRBV28 with TRBJ2-7; D is possibly TRBD1 (6 bases). Germline V gene data show CDR1 as MDHEN and CDR2 as SYDVKM. V was shortened by 6 bases and J by 0 bases, with 15 bases between the two germline ends. The CDR3 totals 15 residues. CDR3 nucleotide sequence: TGTGCCAGCAGCTACAGGGTCCTAAGCTCCTACGAGCAGTACTTC. This codes for CASSYRVLSSYEQYF.

The chain is built from TRBV7-9 and TRBJ1-2; D gene ambiguous. Germline V gives CDR1 SEHNR, CDR2 FQNEAQ (reference sequence). V was clipped by 0 bases and J by 8 bases, with 16 bases between them. The CDR3 totals 15 residues. CDR3 DNA sequence: TGTGCCAGCAGCTTAGCATCACCTACCCCGCGGGGCTACACCTTC. Amino acids: CASSLASPTPRGYTF.

The chain combines TRBV19 with TRBJ1-5; the D gene is possibly TRBD1 (6 bases). The CDR3 sequence is 15 residues long. Germline-derived CDR1 and CDR2 are LNHDA and SQIVND (reference sequence). With 5 bases removed from V and 4 bases from J, the gap between germline ends came to 15 bases. The CDR3 sequence: CASSPPGQSNQPQHF. The CDR3, as DNA: TGTGCCAGTAGTCCTCCCGGACAGTCGAATCAGCCCCAGCATTTT.

V and J are TRBV2 and TRBJ2-1; tentatively, D is TRBD1 (6 bases). Germline V gives CDR1 SNHLY, CDR2 FYNNEI. The CDR3 is 16 residues long. With 6 bases removed from V and 8 bases from J, the gap between germline ends came to 23 bases. The chain's CDR3 is CASRDQQGGGVYEQFF. DNA of the CDR3: TGTGCCAGCAGGGACCAACAGGGTGGGGGCGTGTATGAGCAGTTCTTC.

The chain links TRBV27 to TRBJ2-5, with TRBD2 identical over 10 bases. CDR1 and CDR2 from the germline V gene are MNHEY and SMNVEV (reference sequence). This CDR3 has 19 residues. Trimming at V came to 2 bases and at J to 0 bases, leaving 12 bases not matched to a gene. For the CDR3, the DNA is TGTGCCAGCAGTTTAAGCGGGCTAGCGGGAGTCCCGTACCAAGAGACCCAGTACTTC. This gives the protein CASSLSGLAGVPYQETQYF.

The chain combines TRBV7-8 with TRBJ2-1, with D unresolved. Trimming shortened V by 11 bases and J by 0 bases, and 11 bases separated the two germline ends. Germline V gives CDR1 SGHVS, CDR2 FQNEAQ. This CDR3 is built from 13 residues. This chain's CDR3 is CASGRSSYNEQFF. The CDR3 DNA follows: TGTGCCTCAGGTCGAAGCTCCTACAATGAGCAGTTCTTC. Full variable domain (missing parts from reference TRBV7-8 and TRBJ2-1): GAGVSQSPRYKVAKRGQDVALRCDPISGHVSLFWYQQALGQGPEFLTYFQNEAQLDKSGLPSDRFFAERPEGSVSTLKIQRTQQEDSAVYLCASGRSSYNEQFFGPGTRLTVL.

The chain recombines TRBV18 with TRBJ2-4; weak D call: TRBD1 (7 bases). Trimming removed 0 bases at V and 2 bases at J, with 11 bases between. The CDR3 totals 16 residues. CDR1 KGHSH and CDR2 LQKENI come from the germline V gene. The CDR3 region has the DNA TGTGCCAGCTCACCACCCCAGGGGGGAACCAAAAACATTCAGTACTTC. It encodes CASSPPQGGTKNIQYF.

V usage is TRBV4-1 and J usage is TRBJ1-5; no clear D. The CDR3 loop spans 15 amino acids. CDR1 MGHRA and CDR2 YSYEKL come from the germline V gene. Trimming cost V 4 bases and J 6 bases, with 16 bases left between them. The CDR3 loop reads CASSLQGVGFQPQHF. Written as DNA, the CDR3 is TGCGCCAGCAGCCTCCAAGGAGTGGGTTTTCAGCCCCAGCATTTT.

The chain links TRBV30 to TRBJ2-6; unclear D gene. The CDR3 extends over 16 amino acids. Germline CDR1 GTSNPN, CDR2 SVGIG (reference sequence). Trimming left V 4 bases short and J 0 bases short, with 13 bases between. For the CDR3, the DNA is TGTGCCTGGACGAGATGGGCCCGCTCTGGGGCCAACGTCCTGACTTTC. Residues: CAWTRWARSGANVLTF.